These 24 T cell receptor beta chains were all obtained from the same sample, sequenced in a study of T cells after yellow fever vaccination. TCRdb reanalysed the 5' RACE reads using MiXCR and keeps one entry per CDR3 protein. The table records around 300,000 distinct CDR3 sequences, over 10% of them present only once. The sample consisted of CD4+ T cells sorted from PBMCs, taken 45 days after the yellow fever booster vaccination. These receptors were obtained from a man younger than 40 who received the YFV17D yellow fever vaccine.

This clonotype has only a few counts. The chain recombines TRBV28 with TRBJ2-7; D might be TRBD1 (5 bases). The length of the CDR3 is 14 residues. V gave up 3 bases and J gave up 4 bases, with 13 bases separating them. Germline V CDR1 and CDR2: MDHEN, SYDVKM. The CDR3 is CASSFPDRPYEQYF. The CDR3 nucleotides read TGTGCCAGCAGTTTTCCCGACAGACCTTACGAGCAGTACTTC.

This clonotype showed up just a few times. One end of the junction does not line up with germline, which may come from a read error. CDR3 region: CASSLLAGVGTGELFF. CDR3 in DNA: TGTGCCAGCAGCTTATTGGCAGGGGTCGGCACCGGGGAGCTGTTTTTT. This sequence joins TRBV27 and TRBJ2-2; D is possibly TRBD1 (6 bases). CDR1 is MNHEY, CDR2 SMNVEV, per germline (reference sequence). The CDR3 is made up of 16 amino acids.

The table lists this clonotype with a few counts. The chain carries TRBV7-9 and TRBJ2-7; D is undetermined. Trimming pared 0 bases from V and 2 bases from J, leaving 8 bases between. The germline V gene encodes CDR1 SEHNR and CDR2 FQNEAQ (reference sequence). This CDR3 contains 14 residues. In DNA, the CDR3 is TGTGCCAGCAGCTTAGCAGGGTTAACCTACGAGCAGTACTTC. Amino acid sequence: CASSLAGLTYEQYF. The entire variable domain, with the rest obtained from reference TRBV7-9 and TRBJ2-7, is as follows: DTGVSQNPRHKITKRGQNVTFRCDPISEHNRLYWYRQTLGQGPEFLTYFQNEAQLEKSRLLSDRFSAERPKGSFSTLEIQRTEQGDSAMYLCASSLAGLTYEQYFGPGTRLTVT.

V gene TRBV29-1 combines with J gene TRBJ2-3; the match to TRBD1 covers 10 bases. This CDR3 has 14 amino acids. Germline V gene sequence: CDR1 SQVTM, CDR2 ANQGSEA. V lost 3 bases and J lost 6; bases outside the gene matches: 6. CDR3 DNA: TGCAGCGTTGATGACGACAGGGGGCTCGATACGCAGTATTTT. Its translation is CSVDDDRGLDTQYF.

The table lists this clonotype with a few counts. The CDR3 loop reads CATLWGAGTTGANVLTF. CDR3 DNA sequence: TGTGCCACCCTTTGGGGAGCGGGTACAACTGGGGCCAACGTCCTGACTTTC. J is TRBJ2-6 and V is TRBV7-8, with D possibly TRBD2 on 6 matching bases. Germline CDR1 is SGHVS and CDR2 is FQNEAQ. There are 17 residues in the CDR3. V was cut by 10 bases and J by 2 bases, with 21 bases left in between.

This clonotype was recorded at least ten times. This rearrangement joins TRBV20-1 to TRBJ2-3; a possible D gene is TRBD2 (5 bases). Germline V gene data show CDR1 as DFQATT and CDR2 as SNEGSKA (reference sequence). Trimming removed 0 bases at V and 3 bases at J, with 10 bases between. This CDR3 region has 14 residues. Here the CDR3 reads CSARERGLTDTQYF. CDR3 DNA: TGCAGTGCTAGAGAAAGAGGGCTTACAGATACGCAGTATTTT.

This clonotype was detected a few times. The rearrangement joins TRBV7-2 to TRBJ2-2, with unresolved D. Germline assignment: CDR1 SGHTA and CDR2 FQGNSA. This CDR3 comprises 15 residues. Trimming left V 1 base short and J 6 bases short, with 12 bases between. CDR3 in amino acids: CASSLGFRTSGELFF. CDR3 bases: TGTGCCAGCAGCTTAGGATTCCGCACCTCCGGGGAGCTGTTTTTT.

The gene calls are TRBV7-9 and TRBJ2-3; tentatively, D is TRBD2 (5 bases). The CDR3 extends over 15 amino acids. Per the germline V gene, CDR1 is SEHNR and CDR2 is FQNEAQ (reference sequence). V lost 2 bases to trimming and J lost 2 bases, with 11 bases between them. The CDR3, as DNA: TGTGCCAGCAGCTTAATTATCCGGGACACAGATACGCAGTATTTT. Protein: CASSLIIRDTDTQYF.

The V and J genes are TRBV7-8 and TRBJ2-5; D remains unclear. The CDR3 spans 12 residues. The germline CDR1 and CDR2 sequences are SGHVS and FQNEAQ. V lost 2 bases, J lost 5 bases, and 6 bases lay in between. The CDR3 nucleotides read TGTGCCAGCAGCTTAATGGTGGAGACCCAGTACTTC. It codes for CASSLMVETQYF.

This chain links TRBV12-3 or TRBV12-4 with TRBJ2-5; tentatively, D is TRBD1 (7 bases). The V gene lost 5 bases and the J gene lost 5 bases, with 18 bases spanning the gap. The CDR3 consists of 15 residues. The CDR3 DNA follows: TGTGCCAGCAGTAATCGACAGGGAGGCTTTGAGACCCAGTACTTC. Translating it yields CASSNRQGGFETQYF.

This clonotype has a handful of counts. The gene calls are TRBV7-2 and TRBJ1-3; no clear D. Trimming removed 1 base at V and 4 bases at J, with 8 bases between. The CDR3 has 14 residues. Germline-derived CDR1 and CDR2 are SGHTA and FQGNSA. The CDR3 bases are TGTGCCAGCAGCTTAGAACGCAGGGGAAACACCATATATTTT. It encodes CASSLERRGNTIYF.

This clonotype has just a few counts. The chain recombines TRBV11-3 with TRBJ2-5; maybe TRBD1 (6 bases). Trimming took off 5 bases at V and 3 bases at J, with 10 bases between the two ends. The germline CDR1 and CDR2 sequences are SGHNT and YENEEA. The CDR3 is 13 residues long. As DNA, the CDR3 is TGTGCCAGCAGCATCAGGACAGAAGAGACCCAGTACTTC. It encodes CASSIRTEETQYF. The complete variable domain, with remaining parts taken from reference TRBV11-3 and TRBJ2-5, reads EAGVVQSPRYKIIEKKQPVAFWCNPISGHNTLYWYLQNLGQGPELLIRYENEEAVDDSQLPKDRFSAERLKGVDSTLKIQPAELGDSAVYLCASSIRTEETQYFGPGTRLLVL.

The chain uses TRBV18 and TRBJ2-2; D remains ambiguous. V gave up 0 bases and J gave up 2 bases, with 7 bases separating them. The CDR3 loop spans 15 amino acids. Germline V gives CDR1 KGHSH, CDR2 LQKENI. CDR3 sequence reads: CASSPPADNTGELFF. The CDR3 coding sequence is TGTGCCAGCTCACCACCGGCGGACAACACCGGGGAGCTGTTTTTT.

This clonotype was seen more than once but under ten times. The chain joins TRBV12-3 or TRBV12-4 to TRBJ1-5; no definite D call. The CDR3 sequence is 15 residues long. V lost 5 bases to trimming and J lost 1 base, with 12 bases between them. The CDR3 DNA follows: TGTGCCAGCAGTAAACAGCGAGGGAGCAATCAGCCCCAGCATTTT. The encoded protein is CASSKQRGSNQPQHF.

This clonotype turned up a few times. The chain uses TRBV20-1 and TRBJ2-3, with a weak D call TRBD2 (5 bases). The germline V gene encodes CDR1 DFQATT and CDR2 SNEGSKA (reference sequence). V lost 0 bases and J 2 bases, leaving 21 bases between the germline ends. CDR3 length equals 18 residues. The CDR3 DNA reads TGCAGTGCTAGAGATTATCAGGTGGGAAGCGGACTCACAGATACGCAGTATTTT. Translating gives CSARDYQVGSGLTDTQYF.

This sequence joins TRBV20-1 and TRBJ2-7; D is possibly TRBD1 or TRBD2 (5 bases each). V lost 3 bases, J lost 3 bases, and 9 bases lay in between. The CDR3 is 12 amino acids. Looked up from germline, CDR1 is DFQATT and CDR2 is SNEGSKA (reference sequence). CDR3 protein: CSASRDGYEQYF. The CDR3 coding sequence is TGCAGTGCTAGTCGGGACGGCTACGAGCAGTACTTC.

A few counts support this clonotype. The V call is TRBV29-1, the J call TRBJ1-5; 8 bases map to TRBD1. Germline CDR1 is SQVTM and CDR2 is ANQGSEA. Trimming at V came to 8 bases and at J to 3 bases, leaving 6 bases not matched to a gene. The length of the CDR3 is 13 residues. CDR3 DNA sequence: TGCAGCATACAGGGGGACAACAATCAGCCCCAGCATTTT. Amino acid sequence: CSIQGDNNQPQHF.

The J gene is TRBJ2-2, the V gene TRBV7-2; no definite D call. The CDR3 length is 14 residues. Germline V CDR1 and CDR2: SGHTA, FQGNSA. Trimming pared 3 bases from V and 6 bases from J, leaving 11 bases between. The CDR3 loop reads CASSFYRRAGELFF. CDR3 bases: TGTGCCAGCAGCTTCTACAGACGTGCCGGGGAGCTGTTTTTT.

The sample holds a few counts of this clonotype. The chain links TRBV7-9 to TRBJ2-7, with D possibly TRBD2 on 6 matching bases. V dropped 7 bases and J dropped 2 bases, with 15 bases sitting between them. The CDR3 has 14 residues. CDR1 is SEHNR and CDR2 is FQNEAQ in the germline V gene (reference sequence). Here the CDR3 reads CASTRGVPTYEQYF. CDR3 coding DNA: TGTGCCAGCACCCGCGGGGTTCCTACCTACGAGCAGTACTTC.

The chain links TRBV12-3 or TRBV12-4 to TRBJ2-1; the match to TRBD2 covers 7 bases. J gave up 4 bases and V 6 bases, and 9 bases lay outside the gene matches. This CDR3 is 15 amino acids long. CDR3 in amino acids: CASRRAAGVYNEQFF. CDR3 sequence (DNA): TGTGCCAGCAGGAGAGCGGCGGGAGTGTACAATGAGCAGTTCTTC.

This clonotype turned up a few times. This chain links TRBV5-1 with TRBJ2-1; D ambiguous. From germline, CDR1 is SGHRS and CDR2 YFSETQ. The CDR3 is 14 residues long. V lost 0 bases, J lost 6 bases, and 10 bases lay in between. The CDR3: CASSLEASANEQFF. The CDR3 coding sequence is TGCGCCAGCAGCTTGGAAGCGAGCGCCAATGAGCAGTTCTTC.

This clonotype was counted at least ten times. CDR3 region: CASSQAGGATGELFF. The CDR3 region has the DNA TGTGCCAGCAGCCAAGCGGGGGGGGCTACCGGGGAGCTGTTTTTT. The chain carries TRBV4-2 and TRBJ2-2, with 8 positions matching TRBD2. The CDR3 has 15 residues. CDR1 is LGHNA, CDR2 YNFKEQ, per germline. Trimming at V came to 1 base and at J to 5 bases, leaving 3 bases not matched to a gene.

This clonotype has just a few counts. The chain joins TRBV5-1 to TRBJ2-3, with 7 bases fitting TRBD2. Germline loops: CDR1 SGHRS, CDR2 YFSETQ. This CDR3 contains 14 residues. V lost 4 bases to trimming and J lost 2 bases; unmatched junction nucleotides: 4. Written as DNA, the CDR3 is TGCGCCAGCAGCCCACTAGCGAACACAGATACGCAGTATTTT. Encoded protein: CASSPLANTDTQYF.

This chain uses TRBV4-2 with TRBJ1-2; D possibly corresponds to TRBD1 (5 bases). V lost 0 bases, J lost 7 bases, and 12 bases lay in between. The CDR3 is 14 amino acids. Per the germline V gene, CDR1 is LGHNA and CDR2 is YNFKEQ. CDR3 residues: CASSQDSGRVGYTF. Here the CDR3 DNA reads TGTGCCAGCAGCCAAGATTCGGGCAGGGTTGGCTACACCTTC.